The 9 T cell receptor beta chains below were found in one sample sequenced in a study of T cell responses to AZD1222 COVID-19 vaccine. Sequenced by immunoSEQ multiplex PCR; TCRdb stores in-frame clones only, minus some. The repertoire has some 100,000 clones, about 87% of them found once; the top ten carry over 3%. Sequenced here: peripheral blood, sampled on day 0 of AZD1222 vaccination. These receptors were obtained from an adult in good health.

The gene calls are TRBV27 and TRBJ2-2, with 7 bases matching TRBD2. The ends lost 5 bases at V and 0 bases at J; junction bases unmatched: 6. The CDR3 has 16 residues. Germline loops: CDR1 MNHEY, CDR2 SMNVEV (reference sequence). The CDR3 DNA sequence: TGTGCCAGCAGTCACCGGGGGGACGCGAACACCGGGGAGCTGTTTTTT. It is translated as CASSHRGDANTGELFF.

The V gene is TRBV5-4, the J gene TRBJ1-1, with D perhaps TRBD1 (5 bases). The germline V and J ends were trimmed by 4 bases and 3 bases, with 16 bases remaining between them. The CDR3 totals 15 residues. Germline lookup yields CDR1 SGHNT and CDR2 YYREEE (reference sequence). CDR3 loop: CASSPGGRVDTEAFF. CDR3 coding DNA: TGTGCCAGCAGCCCTGGTGGCAGGGTGGACACTGAAGCTTTCTTT.

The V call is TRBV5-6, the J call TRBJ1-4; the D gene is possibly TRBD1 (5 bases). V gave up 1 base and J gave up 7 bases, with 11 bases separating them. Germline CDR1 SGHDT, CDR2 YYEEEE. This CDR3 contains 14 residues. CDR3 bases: TGTGCCAGCAGCTTGCCCGGGACGAGTGAAAAACTGTTTTTT. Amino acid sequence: CASSLPGTSEKLFF.

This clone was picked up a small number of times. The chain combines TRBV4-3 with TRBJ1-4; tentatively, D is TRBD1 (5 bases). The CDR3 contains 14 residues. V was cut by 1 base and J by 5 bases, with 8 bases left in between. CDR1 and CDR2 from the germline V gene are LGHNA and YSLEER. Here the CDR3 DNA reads TGCGCCAGCAGCCAAGTACAGGCAAATGAAAAACTGTTTTTT. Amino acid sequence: CASSQVQANEKLFF.

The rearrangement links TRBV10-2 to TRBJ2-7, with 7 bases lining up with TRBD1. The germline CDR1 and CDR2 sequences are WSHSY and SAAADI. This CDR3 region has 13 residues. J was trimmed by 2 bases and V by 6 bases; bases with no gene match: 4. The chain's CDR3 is CASRSTGTYEQYF. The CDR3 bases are TGCGCCAGCAGGTCGACAGGGACCTACGAGCAGTACTTC.

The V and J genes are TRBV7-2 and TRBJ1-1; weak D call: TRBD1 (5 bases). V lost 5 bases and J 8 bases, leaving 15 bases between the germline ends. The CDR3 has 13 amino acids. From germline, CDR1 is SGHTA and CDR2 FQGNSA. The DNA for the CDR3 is TGTGCCAGCAGCCAGCGTCGGGGACCAGAAGCTTTCTTT. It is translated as CASSQRRGPEAFF.

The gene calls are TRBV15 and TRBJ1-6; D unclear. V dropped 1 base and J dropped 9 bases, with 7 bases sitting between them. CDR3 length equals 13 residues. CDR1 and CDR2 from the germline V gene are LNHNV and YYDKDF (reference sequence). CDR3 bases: TGTGCCACCAGCAGAGTGGAAGGTTCACCCCTCCACTTT. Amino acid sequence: CATSRVEGSPLHF.

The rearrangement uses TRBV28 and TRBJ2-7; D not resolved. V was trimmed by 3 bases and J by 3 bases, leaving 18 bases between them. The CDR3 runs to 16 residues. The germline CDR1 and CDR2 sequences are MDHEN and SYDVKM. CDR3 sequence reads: CASSLGPWVSGYEQYF. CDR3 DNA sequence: TGTGCCAGCAGTTTGGGCCCCTGGGTGTCTGGCTACGAGCAGTACTTC.

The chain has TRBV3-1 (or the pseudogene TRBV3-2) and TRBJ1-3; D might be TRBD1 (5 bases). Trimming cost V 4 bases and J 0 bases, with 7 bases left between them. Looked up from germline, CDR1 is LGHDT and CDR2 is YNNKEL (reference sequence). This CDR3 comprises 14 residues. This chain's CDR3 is CASSRDYSGNTIYF. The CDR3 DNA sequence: TGTGCCAGCAGCCGGGACTACTCTGGAAACACCATATATTTT.